This T cell receptor beta chain was recovered during a study of blood T cell repertoires in COVID-19. Overall study: PBMCs, B-cell-depleted T cells, or T cells provided the cDNA or gDNA that made up the material.

The CDR3 contains 19 residues. Germline V gene sequence: CDR1 SGHRS, CDR2 YFSETQ. The V and J ends lost 1 base and 5 bases, in that order; junction bases with no gene match: 12. Original processing methods: Amplification from reference gene primers served as the basis for estimated nucleated cell counts. Profiled with immunoSEQ multiplex PCR; TCRdb holds only in-frame clones, not every one. That table supplies the V and J calls and clone size; D and trimming were determined from the DNA. The data show a few hundred thousand clones, roughly 84% seen once. This TCR was sampled from a human donor in a cohort sampled during active COVID-19. The chain carries TRBV5-1 and TRBJ2-1; 13 positions match TRBD2. The specimen sequenced was peripheral blood. CDR3 in amino acids: CASSLSLLTGTSGDNEQFF. The CDR3 coding sequence is TGCGCCAGCAGCTTGTCCCTCCTCACCGGGACTAGCGGGGACAATGAGCAGTTCTTC.